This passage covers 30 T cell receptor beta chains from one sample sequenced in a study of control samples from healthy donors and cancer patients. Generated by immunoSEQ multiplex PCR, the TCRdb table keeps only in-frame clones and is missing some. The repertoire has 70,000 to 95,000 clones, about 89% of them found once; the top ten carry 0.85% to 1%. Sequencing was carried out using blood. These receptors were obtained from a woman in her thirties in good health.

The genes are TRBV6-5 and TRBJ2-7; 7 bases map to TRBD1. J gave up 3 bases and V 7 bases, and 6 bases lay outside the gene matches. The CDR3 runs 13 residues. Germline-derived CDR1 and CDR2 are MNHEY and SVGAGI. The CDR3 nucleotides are TGTGCCAGCAAGAGTGGACAGGTCTACGAGCAGTACTTC. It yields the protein CASKSGQVYEQYF.

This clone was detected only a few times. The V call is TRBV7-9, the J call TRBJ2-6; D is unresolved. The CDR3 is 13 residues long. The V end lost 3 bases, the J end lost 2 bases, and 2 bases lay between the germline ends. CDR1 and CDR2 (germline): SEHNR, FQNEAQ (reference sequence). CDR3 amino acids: CASSFAGANVLTF. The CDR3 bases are TGTGCCAGCAGCTTCGCTGGGGCCAACGTCCTGACTTTC.

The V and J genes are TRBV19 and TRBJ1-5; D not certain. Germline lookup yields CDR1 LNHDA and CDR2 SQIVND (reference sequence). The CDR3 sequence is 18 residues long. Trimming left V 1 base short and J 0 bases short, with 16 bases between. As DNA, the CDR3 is TGTGCCAGTAGTATAGGGCCCGGAGCCGCAACTAGCAATCAGCCCCAGCATTTT. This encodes CASSIGPGAATSNQPQHF.

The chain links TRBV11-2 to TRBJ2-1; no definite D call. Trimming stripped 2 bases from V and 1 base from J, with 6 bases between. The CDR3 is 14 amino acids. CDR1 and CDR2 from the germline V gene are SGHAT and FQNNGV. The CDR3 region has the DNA TGTGCCAGCAGCTTAATGAATTCCTACAATGAGCAGTTCTTC. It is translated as CASSLMNSYNEQFF.

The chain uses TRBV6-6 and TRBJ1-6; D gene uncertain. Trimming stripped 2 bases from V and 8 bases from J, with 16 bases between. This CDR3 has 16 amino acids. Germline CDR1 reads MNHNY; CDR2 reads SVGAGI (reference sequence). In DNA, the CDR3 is TGTGCCAGCAGTTACACGGACCGGGCCTCCCATTCACCCCTCCACTTT. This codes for CASSYTDRASHSPLHF.

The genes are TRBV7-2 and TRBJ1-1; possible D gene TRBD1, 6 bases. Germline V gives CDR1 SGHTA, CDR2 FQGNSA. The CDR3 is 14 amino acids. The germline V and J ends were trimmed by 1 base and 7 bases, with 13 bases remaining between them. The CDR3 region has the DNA TGTGCCAGCAGCTTAGTAGGGGGGCGACGTGAAGCTTTCTTT. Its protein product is CASSLVGGRREAFF.

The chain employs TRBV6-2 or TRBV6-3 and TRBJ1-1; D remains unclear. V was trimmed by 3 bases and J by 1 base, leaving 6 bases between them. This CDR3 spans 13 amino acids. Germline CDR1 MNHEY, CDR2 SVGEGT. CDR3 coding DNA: TGTGCCAGCAGTTATCAGAGGAACACTGAAGCTTTCTTT. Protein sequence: CASSYQRNTEAFF.

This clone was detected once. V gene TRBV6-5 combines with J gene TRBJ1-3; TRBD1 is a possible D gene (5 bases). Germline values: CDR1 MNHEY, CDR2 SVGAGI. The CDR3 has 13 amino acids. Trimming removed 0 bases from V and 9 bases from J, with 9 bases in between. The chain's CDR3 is CASSYSYGGTIYF. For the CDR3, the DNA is TGTGCCAGCAGTTACTCGTACGGGGGCACCATATATTTT.

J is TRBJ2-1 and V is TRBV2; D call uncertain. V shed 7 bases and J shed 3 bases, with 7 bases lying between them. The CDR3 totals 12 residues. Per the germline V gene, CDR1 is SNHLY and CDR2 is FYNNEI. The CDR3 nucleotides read TGTGCCAGCACAGCGTACTACAATGAGCAGTTCTTC. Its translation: CASTAYYNEQFF.

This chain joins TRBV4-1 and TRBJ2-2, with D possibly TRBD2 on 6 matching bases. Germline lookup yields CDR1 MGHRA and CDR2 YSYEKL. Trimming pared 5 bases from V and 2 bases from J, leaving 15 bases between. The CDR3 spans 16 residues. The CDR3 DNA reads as TGCGCCAGCAGCGTCAGGGCGGGACTTAACACCGGGGAGCTGTTTTTT. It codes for CASSVRAGLNTGELFF.

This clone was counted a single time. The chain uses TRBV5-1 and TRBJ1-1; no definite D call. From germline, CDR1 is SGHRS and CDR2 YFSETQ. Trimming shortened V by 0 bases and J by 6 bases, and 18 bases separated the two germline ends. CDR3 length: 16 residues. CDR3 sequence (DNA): TGCGCCAGCAGCTTGGATATAACATCCGAAATTGCTGAAGCTTTCTTT. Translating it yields CASSLDITSEIAEAFF.

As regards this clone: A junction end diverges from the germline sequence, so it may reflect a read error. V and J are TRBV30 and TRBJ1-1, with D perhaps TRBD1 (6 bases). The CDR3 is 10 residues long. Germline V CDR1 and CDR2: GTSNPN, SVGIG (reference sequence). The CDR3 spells CAWNRERMYF. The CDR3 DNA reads TGTGCCTGGAACAGGGAGAGGATGTACTTT.

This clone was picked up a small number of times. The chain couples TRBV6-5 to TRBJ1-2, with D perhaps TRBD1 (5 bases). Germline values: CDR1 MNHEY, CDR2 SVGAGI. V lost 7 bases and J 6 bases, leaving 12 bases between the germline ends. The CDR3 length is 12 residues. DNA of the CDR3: TGTGCCAGCAAAAAAGGGGTAGATGGCTACACCTTC. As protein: CASKKGVDGYTF.

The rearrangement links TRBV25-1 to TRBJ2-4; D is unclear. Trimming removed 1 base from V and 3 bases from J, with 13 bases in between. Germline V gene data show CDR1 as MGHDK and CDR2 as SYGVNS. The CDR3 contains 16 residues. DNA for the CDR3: TGTGCCAGCAGTGAATTTCTGGTGTCGGGCAAAAACATTCAGTACTTC. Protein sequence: CASSEFLVSGKNIQYF.

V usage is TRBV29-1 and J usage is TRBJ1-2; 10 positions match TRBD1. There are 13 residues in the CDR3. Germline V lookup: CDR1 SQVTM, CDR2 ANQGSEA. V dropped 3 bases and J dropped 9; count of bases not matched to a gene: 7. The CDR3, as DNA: TGCAGCGTTGAGGGAACGGGACAGGGGAGCTACACCTTC. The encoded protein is CSVEGTGQGSYTF.

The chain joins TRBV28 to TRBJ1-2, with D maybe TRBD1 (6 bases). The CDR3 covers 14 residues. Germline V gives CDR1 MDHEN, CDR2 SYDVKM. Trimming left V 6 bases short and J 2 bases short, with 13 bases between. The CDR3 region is CASSSAGDNYGYTF. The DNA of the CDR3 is TGTGCCAGCAGCTCGGCAGGGGACAACTATGGCTACACCTTC.

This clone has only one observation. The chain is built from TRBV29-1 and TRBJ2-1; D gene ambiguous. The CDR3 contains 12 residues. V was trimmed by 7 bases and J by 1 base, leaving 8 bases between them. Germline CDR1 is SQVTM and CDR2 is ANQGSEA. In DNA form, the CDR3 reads TGCAGCGCTGGCGTATCCTACAATGAGCAGTTCTTC. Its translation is CSAGVSYNEQFF.

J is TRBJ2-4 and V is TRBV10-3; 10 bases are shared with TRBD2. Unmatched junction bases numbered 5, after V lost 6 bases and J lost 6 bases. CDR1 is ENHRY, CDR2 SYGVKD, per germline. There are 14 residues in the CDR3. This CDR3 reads CAISKSGGANIQYF. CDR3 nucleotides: TGTGCCATCAGCAAGAGCGGGGGGGCAAACATTCAGTACTTC.

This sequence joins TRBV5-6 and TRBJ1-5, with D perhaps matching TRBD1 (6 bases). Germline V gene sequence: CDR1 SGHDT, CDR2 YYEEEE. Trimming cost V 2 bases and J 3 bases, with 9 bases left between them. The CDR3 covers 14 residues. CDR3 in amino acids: CASSFGQTNQPQHF. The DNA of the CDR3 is TGTGCCAGCAGCTTCGGACAGACCAATCAGCCCCAGCATTTT. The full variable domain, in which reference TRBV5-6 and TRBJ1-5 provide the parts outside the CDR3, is DAGVTQSPTHLIKTRGQQVTLRCSPKSGHDTVSWYQQALGQGPQFIFQYYEEEERQRGNFPDRFSGHQFPNYSSELNVNALLLGDSALYLCASSFGQTNQPQHFGDGTRLSIL.

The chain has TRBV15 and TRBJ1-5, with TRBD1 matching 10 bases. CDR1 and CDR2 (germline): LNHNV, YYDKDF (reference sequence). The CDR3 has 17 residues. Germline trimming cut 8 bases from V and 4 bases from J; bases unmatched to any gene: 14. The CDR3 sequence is CATVPDFGQGGNQPQHF. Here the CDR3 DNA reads TGTGCCACCGTTCCCGATTTCGGACAGGGGGGTAATCAGCCCCAGCATTTT.

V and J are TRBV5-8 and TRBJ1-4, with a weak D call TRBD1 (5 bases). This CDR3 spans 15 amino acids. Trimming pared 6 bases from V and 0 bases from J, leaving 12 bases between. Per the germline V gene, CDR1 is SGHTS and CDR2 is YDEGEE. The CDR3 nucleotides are TGTGCCAGCAAATGGCAGGGAACAACTAATGAAAAACTGTTTTTT. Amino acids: CASKWQGTTNEKLFF.

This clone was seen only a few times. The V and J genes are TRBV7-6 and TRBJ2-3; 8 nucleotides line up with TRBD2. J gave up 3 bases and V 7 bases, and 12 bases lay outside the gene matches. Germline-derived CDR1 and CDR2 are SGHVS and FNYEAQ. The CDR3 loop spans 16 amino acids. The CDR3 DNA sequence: TGTGCCAGCACCTGGGGCGGGGGGTCCGTTACAGATACGCAGTATTTT. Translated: CASTWGGGSVTDTQYF.

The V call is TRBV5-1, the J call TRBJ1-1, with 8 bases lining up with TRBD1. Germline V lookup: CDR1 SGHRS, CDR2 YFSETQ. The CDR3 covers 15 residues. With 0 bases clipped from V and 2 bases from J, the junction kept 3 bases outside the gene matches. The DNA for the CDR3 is TGCGCCAGCAGCTTGGATGGACAGGGTAACACTGAAGCTTTCTTT. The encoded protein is CASSLDGQGNTEAFF.

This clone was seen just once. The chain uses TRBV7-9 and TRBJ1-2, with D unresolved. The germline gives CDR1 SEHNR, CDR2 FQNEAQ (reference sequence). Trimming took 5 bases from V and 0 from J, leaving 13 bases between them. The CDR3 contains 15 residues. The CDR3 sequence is CASSQAETSNYGYTF. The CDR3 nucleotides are TGTGCCAGCAGCCAAGCAGAGACCTCTAACTATGGCTACACCTTC.

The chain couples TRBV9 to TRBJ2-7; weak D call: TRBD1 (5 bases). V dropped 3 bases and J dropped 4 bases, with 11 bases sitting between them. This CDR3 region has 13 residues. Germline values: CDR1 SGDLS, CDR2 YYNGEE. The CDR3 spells CASSGGGLYEQYF. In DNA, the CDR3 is TGTGCCAGCAGCGGGGGCGGCCTTTACGAGCAGTACTTC.

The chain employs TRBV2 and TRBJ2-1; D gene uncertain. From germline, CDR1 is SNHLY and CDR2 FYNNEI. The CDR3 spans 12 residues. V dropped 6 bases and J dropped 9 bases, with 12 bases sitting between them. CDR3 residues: CASRKRAVEQFF. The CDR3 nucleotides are TGTGCCAGCAGAAAAAGGGCAGTTGAGCAGTTCTTC. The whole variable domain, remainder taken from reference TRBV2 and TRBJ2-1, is EPEVTQTPSHQVTQMGQEVILRCVPISNHLYFYWYRQILGQKVEFLVSFYNNEISEKSEIFDDQFSVERPDGSNFTLKIRSTKLEDSAMYFCASRKRAVEQFFGPGTRLTVL.

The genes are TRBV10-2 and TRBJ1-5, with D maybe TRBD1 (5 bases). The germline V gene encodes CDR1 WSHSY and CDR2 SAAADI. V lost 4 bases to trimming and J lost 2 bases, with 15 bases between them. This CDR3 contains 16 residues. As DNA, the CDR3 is TGCGCCAGCAGTGGAGACTGGGACGCGGGCAATCAGCCCCAGCATTTT. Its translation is CASSGDWDAGNQPQHF.

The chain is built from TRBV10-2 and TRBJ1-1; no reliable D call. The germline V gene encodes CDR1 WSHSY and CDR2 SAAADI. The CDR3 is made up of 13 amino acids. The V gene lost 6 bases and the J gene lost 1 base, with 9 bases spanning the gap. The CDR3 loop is CASRDPRNTEAFF. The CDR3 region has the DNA TGCGCCAGCAGGGACCCACGGAACACTGAAGCTTTCTTT.

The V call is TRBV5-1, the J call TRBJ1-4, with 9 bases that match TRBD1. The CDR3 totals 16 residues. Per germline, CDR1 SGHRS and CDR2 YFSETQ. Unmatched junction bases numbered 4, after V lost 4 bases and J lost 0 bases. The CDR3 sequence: CASSGGQGSTNEKLFF. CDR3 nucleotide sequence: TGCGCCAGCAGCGGAGGACAGGGGTCAACTAATGAAAAACTGTTTTTT. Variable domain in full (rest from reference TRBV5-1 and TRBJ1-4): KAGVTQTPRYLIKTRGQQVTLSCSPISGHRSVSWYQQTPGQGLQFLFEYFSETQRNKGNFPGRFSGRQFSNSRSEMNVSTLELGDSALYLCASSGGQGSTNEKLFFGSGTQLSVL.

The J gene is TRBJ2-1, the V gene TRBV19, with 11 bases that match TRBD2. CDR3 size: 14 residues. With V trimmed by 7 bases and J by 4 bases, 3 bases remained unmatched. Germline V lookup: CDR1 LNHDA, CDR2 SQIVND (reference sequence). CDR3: CASTGTSGYNEQFF. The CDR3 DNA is TGTGCCAGTACCGGGACTAGCGGATACAATGAGCAGTTCTTC.